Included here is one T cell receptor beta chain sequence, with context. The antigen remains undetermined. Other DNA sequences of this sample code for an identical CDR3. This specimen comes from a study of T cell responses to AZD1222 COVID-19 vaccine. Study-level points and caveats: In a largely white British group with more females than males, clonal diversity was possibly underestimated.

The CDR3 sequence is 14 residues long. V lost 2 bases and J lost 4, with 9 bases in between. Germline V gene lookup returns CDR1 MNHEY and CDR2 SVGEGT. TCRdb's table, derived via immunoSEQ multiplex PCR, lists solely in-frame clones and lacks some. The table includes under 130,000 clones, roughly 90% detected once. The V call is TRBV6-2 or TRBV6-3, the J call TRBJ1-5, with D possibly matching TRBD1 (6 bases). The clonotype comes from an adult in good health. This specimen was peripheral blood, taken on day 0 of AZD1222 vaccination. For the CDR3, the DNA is TGTGCCAGCAGTTACGGGGGCGGGAATCAGCCCCAGCATTTT. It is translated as CASSYGGGNQPQHF.